The 20 T cell receptor beta chains presented below share a single source sample, sequenced in a study of control samples from healthy donors and cancer patients (TCRdb year 2020). The library relied on the immunoSEQ multiplex PCR assay. TCRdb took over this immuneACCESS table, retaining in-frame rearrangements with V and J assigned. Such tables are incomplete; in checked studies, under half of the missing clones stem from an unresolved V gene, and the remainder is unexplained. For this sample the table gives roughly 150,000 clones, of which about 86% were detected only once. The leading ten clones occupy 1.7% of the sample. Sequencing was done on a sample of blood. The receptor source for this set is a man between 18 and 35 years old in good health.

V is TRBV24-1 and J is TRBJ2-5; D ambiguous. CDR3 length equals 14 residues. From germline, CDR1 is KGHDR and CDR2 SFDVKD. Trimming removed 5 bases at V and 3 bases at J, with 12 bases between. The CDR3 reads CATSAPGLEETQYF. DNA for the CDR3: TGTGCCACCAGTGCTCCGGGCCTCGAAGAGACCCAGTACTTC.

The V gene is TRBV5-6, the J gene TRBJ1-5, with TRBD1 identical over 8 bases. V gave up 0 bases and J gave up 9 bases; unmatched junction bases: 8. The CDR3 is made up of 15 amino acids. Germline loops: CDR1 SGHDT, CDR2 YYEEEE. The CDR3 protein is CASSLGGTGLGPQHF. As DNA, the CDR3 is TGTGCCAGCAGCTTGGGAGGGACAGGCCTAGGGCCCCAGCATTTT.

The count of this clone is one. This chain links TRBV18 with TRBJ1-2; D is ambiguous. This CDR3 has 15 amino acids. Germline CDR1 KGHSH, CDR2 LQKENI. The V end lost 3 bases, the J end lost 4 bases, and 15 bases lay between the germline ends. The CDR3 reads CASSPGTDGSYGYTF. The CDR3 nucleotides read TGTGCCAGCTCACCGGGAACAGACGGCTCCTATGGCTACACCTTC.

With regard to this clone: The same CDR3 also results from other DNA sequences found in this sample. The chain recombines TRBV27 with TRBJ2-7, with D unclear. Germline V gene sequence: CDR1 MNHEY, CDR2 SMNVEV (reference sequence). The CDR3 is 13 amino acids. Deletions cut 6 bases from V and 0 bases from J, with 9 bases between. CDR3 nucleotides: TGTGCCAGCAGAGACATCAGCTCCTACGAGCAGTACTTC. As protein: CASRDISSYEQYF.

This sequence joins TRBV6-2 or TRBV6-3 and TRBJ2-3, with no clear D. This CDR3 has 12 amino acids. The ends were cut back, 5 bases at V and 1 base at J, with 4 bases in the middle. Germline V CDR1 and CDR2: MNHEY, SVGEGT. CDR3 region: CASSPRTDTQYF. In nucleotides, the CDR3 is TGTGCCAGCAGTCCCCGCACAGATACGCAGTATTTT.

In its sample, this clone was seen many times. The V call is TRBV11-2, the J call TRBJ2-7; TRBD2 matches 11 bases. V gave up 6 bases and J gave up 6 bases; unmatched junction bases: 10. The CDR3 covers 15 residues. Germline CDR1 reads SGHAT; CDR2 reads FQNNGV. CDR3 sequence reads: CASRHTGTSGTEQYF. The CDR3 DNA sequence: TGTGCCAGCAGACACACCGGGACTAGCGGAACCGAGCAGTACTTC.

This clone appeared a single time. This chain links TRBV20-1 with TRBJ1-2; D is ambiguous. This CDR3 has 11 residues. The germline V gene has CDR1 DFQATT and CDR2 SNEGSKA (reference sequence). CDR3 sequence: CSLRENYGYTF. As DNA, the CDR3 is TGCAGCTTGAGGGAGAACTATGGCTACACCTTC.

This clone is a singleton in its sample. DNA of the CDR3: TGCGCCAGCAGCTTACCAGGGGGCGGCGAGACCCAGTACTTC. Its protein product is CASSLPGGGETQYF. The chain combines TRBV5-1 with TRBJ2-5, with 8 positions matching TRBD1. The CDR3 is 14 residues long. J lost 5 bases, V lost 2 bases, and 5 bases had no gene match. Per germline, CDR1 SGHRS and CDR2 YFSETQ.

The rearrangement links TRBV21-1 to TRBJ1-1; the DNA was not compared with TRBD1, the D call given in the table. TRBV21-1 is a recognized pseudogene. The CDR3 is 12 amino acids. The CDR3 loop reads CASSRRDSEAFF. Here the CDR3 DNA reads TGTGCCAGCAGCAGAAGGGACAGTGAAGCTTTCTTT.

This clone appeared a single time. This rearrangement joins TRBV30 to TRBJ1-1; no reliable D call. Germline CDR1 is GTSNPN and CDR2 is SVGIG (reference sequence). The CDR3 extends over 11 amino acids. The V end lost 4 bases, the J end lost 1 base, and 4 bases lay between the germline ends. The CDR3 reads CAWIGNTEAFF. The CDR3 region has the DNA TGTGCCTGGATCGGGAACACTGAAGCTTTCTTT.

CDR3 residues: CASSDPYNEQFF. The DNA of the CDR3 is TGTGCCAGCAGCGATCCCTACAATGAGCAGTTCTTC. This rearrangement joins TRBV12-3 or TRBV12-4 to TRBJ2-1, with unresolved D. The V end was cut by 6 bases, the J end by 2 bases, with 5 bases between. CDR3 length equals 12 residues.

The J gene is TRBJ1-1, the V gene TRBV2, with a weak D call TRBD1 (6 bases). Germline V gives CDR1 SNHLY, CDR2 FYNNEI. Trimming shortened V by 7 bases and J by 4 bases, and 16 bases separated the two germline ends. The CDR3 totals 14 residues. CDR3 loop: CASMTGQGGTEAFF. The CDR3 DNA is TGTGCCAGCATGACTGGACAAGGGGGCACTGAAGCTTTCTTT.

The rearrangement uses TRBV30 and TRBJ1-1, with 9 bases lining up with TRBD1. The CDR3 has 13 residues. The trim removed 1 base at V and 7 bases at J, leaving 4 bases unmatched. Per germline, CDR1 GTSNPN and CDR2 SVGIG (reference sequence). Here the CDR3 reads CAWSGDRGDEAFF. CDR3 DNA: TGTGCCTGGAGTGGTGACAGGGGGGATGAAGCTTTCTTT.

V gene TRBV7-9 combines with J gene TRBJ1-1, with D possibly matching TRBD1 (5 bases). Trimming stripped 6 bases from V and 1 base from J, with 6 bases between. CDR1 SEHNR and CDR2 FQNEAQ come from the germline V gene (reference sequence). This CDR3 contains 12 residues. For the CDR3, the DNA is TGTGCCAGCAGTAGGGGGAACACTGAAGCTTTCTTT. Translation: CASSRGNTEAFF.

The DNA for the CDR3 is TGTGCCAGCAGCCAAGATCGGGAACAGTGCAACGGAGGCGAGCAGTACTTC. Encoded protein: CASSQDREQCNGGEQYF. V and J are TRBV3-1 (or the pseudogene TRBV3-2) and TRBJ2-7; maybe TRBD2 (5 bases). The V gene lost 0 bases and the J gene lost 6 bases, with 21 bases spanning the gap. CDR1 is LGHDT, CDR2 YNNKEL, per germline (reference sequence). This CDR3 comprises 17 residues.

The CDR3 nucleotides read TGTGCCAGCAGGACGGGACGGCGTATTTCACCCCTCCACTTT. Translating gives CASRTGRRISPLHF. V is TRBV28 and J is TRBJ1-6; tentative D call: TRBD1 (5 bases). Trimming left V 6 bases short and J 9 bases short, with 15 bases between. Germline-derived CDR1 and CDR2 are MDHEN and SYDVKM. The CDR3 spans 14 residues.

The chain carries TRBV6-5 and TRBJ2-1; TRBD1 or TRBD2 may be the D gene (5 bases each). The CDR3 is 15 residues long. CDR1 and CDR2 (germline): MNHEY, SVGAGI. Deletions cut 6 bases from V and 0 bases from J, with 12 bases between. CDR3 amino acids: CASSSRDVSYNEQFF. In DNA form, the CDR3 reads TGTGCCAGCAGCTCAAGGGACGTCTCCTACAATGAGCAGTTCTTC.

The chain has TRBV9 and TRBJ2-5, with 13 bases lining up with TRBD2. The CDR3 is 16 residues long. V was pared by 4 bases and J by 7 bases, with 10 bases of the junction left unmatched. Germline CDR1 reads SGDLS; CDR2 reads YYNGEE. The CDR3 is CASSSRLAGGLRTQYF. CDR3 sequence (DNA): TGTGCCAGCAGCTCCCGACTAGCGGGGGGCCTCCGGACCCAGTACTTC.

The chain joins TRBV7-8 to TRBJ1-4; D is possibly TRBD1 (5 bases). CDR1 SGHVS and CDR2 FQNEAQ come from the germline V gene. This CDR3 has 16 amino acids. The V gene lost 2 bases and the J gene lost 0 bases, with 10 bases spanning the gap. The CDR3 spells CASSLSLGATNEKLFF. The CDR3 DNA reads TGTGCCAGCAGCTTATCTTTGGGGGCAACTAATGAAAAACTGTTTTTT. The full variable domain, in which reference TRBV7-8 and TRBJ1-4 provide the parts outside the CDR3, is GAGVSQSPRYKVAKRGQDVALRCDPISGHVSLFWYQQALGQGPEFLTYFQNEAQLDKSGLPSDRFFAERPEGSVSTLKIQRTQQEDSAVYLCASSLSLGATNEKLFFGSGTQLSVL.

The DNA of the CDR3 is TGTGCCAGCAGCTTAGATCAGAGCTCCTACAATGAGCAGTTCTTC. Amino acids: CASSLDQSSYNEQFF. The V call is TRBV7-7, the J call TRBJ2-1; D is unclear. The ends were cut back, 1 base at V and 0 bases at J, with 7 bases in the middle. This CDR3 is built from 15 residues. Germline V gene lookup returns CDR1 SSHAT and CDR2 FNYEAQ (reference sequence).